The 23 T cell receptor beta chains reported below all come from one sample, sequenced in a study of T cell clonality in common variable immunodeficiency (dated by TCRdb to 2013 to 2016). The receptor library was made with the immunoSEQ multiplex PCR assay. TCRdb's version of the immuneACCESS table is confined to in-frame rearrangements and falls short of the full clone set. An unresolved V gene accounts for under half of the shortfall where checked; the remainder is of unknown origin. In this sample, some 52,000 clones appear, none counted once only. Approximately 3% of the sample is in the top ten clones. Sample: peripheral blood mononuclear cells. These receptors originate from a person aged 18 to 70 in good health.

This clone was seen many times. CDR3 in amino acids: CASSLARGSTDTQYF. The CDR3 bases that were read are TGCGCCAGCAGCTTGGCCAGGGGTTCGACAGATACG. The rearrangement joins TRBV5-1 to TRBJ2-3; maybe TRBD1 (6 bases). The CDR3 extends 3 residues past the end of the read, so its final part is completed from the germline J gene. This CDR3 is 15 amino acids long. V was clipped by 0 bases and J by 3 bases, with 11 bases between them. The germline V gene has CDR1 SGHRS and CDR2 YFSETQ.

This clone was observed many times. The read stops 3 residues short of the end of the CDR3; the missing end is completed from the germline J gene. V usage is TRBV29-1 and J usage is TRBJ2-2; maybe TRBD2 (6 bases). V was pared by 5 bases and J by 3 bases, with 13 bases between. Germline CDR1 reads SQVTM; CDR2 reads ANQGSEA. This CDR3 comprises 14 residues. CDR3 residues: CSVRPGTYTGELFF. The sequenced part of the CDR3 DNA is TGCAGCGTTCGGCCAGGGACTTACACCGGGGAG.

This clone was detected ten times or more. CDR3 DNA, as far as it was read: TGCAGTGCTAGAGATAGGAAGGGGCAGAACACTGAA. Translated: CSARDRKGQNTE. The whole CDR3 sequence is CSARDRKGQNTEAFF. This sequence joins TRBV20-1 and TRBJ1-1; D is perhaps TRBD1 (5 bases). The CDR3 end lies 3 residues beyond the end of the read and is filled in from the germline J gene. The V end lost 0 bases, the J end lost 1 base, and 12 bases lay between the germline ends. This CDR3 has 15 amino acids. The germline gives CDR1 DFQATT, CDR2 SNEGSKA (reference sequence).

This clone was recorded at least ten times. The sequenced fragment ends 3 residues before the CDR3 boundary, so the rest is inferred from the germline J gene. This chain joins TRBV20-1 and TRBJ2-7; 11 bases align to TRBD2. V shed 5 bases and J 3 bases; nucleotides not matched to a gene: 12. From germline, CDR1 is DFQATT and CDR2 SNEGSKA (reference sequence). The CDR3 totals 16 residues. CDR3 sequence reads: CSAPPPLAGAFYEQYF. The CDR3 bases that were read are TGCAGTGCTCCGCCCCCACTAGCGGGAGCCTTCTACGAG.

Ten or more counts support this clone. The CDR3 region is CSASKADNEQFF. The sequenced part of the CDR3 DNA is TGCAGTGCCTCCAAGGCGGACAATGAG. The genes are TRBV20-1 and TRBJ2-1; D ambiguous. The read ends 3 residues early relative to the CDR3; the germline J gene fills the gap. Per the germline V gene, CDR1 is DFQATT and CDR2 is SNEGSKA (reference sequence). This CDR3 has 12 amino acids. V was pared by 6 bases and J by 5 bases, with 11 bases between.

This clone was seen ten or more times. With the read ending 3 residues before the CDR3 end, the germline J gene is used to fill in that end. The chain combines TRBV5-1 with TRBJ2-3, with 9 bases identical to TRBD2. V shed 0 bases, J shed 4 bases, and the junction held 0 bases outside the gene matches. Germline V gene data show CDR1 as SGHRS and CDR2 as YFSETQ. This CDR3 region has 14 residues. This chain's CDR3 is CASSLVAGADTQYF. Partial CDR3 DNA: TGCGCCAGCAGCTTGGTAGCGGGAGCAGATACG.

Worth noting for this clone: The read is 3 residues too short to cover the CDR3 end, so that end is filled in from the germline J gene. The chain employs TRBV19 and TRBJ1-2, with D unclear. CDR3 size: 15 residues. Germline lookup yields CDR1 LNHDA and CDR2 SQIVND (reference sequence). The CDR3 sequence is CASAGTSGIYNDYTF. The CDR3 DNA, read in part, is TGTGCCAGTGCGGGTACTAGCGGGATATACAATGAC.

In this sample, this clone turned up many times. The read ends 3 residues before the CDR3 terminus; that terminus is restored from the germline J gene. The sample has other DNA sequences that encode this CDR3 too. The chain joins TRBV18 to TRBJ2-1, with 7 nucleotides matching TRBD1. The CDR3 extends over 13 amino acids. V was clipped by 3 bases and J by 4 bases; unmatched bases: 0. The V gene's germline CDR1 is KGHSH and CDR2 LQKENI. CDR3 DNA, as far as it was read: TGTGCCAGCTCACCGGGACAGTACAATGAG. Translating it yields CASSPGQYNE. The entire CDR3 reads CASSPGQYNEQFF.

This clone was observed many times. The CDR3 end is not reached by the read, which stops 3 residues before it; the germline J gene fills it in. The chain combines TRBV20-1 with TRBJ1-3; D may be TRBD1 (6 bases). Germline loops: CDR1 DFQATT, CDR2 SNEGSKA (reference sequence). The V end lost 3 bases, the J end lost 0 bases, and 9 bases lay between the germline ends. The CDR3 has 14 residues. Here the CDR3 reads CSASTGFSGNTIYF. The CDR3 bases that were read are TGCAGTGCTAGTACAGGGTTCTCTGGAAACACC.

This clone has only a few counts. Read data end 3 residues before the CDR3 end; the end is taken from the germline J gene. The chain employs TRBV7-3 and TRBJ1-6, with TRBD1 identical over 9 bases. The CDR3 covers 16 residues. Germline V gene data show CDR1 as SGHTA and CDR2 as FQGTGA. The V and J ends lost 1 base and 5 bases, in that order; junction bases with no gene match: 3. The covered CDR3 bases are TGTGCCAGCAGCTTAATGGGGACAGGGAATAATTCACCC. This translates into CASSLMGTGNNSP. The complete CDR3 protein is CASSLMGTGNNSPLHF.

This clone was observed many times. The CDR3 end falls 3 residues outside the read, so it is completed with the germline J gene. J is TRBJ2-3 and V is TRBV18, with TRBD2 identical over 11 bases. The germline CDR1 and CDR2 sequences are KGHSH and LQKENI. Unmatched junction bases numbered 7, after V lost 5 bases and J lost 3 bases. This CDR3 spans 16 amino acids. CDR3 amino acids: CASSTLAGVGTDTQYF. The part of the CDR3 DNA that was read is TGTGCCAGCTCAACACTAGCGGGAGTTGGTACAGATACG.

This clone was seen repeatedly, ten times or more. The CDR3 end is not reached by the read, which stops 3 residues before it; the germline J gene fills it in. The chain has TRBV20-1 and TRBJ2-5; 10 bases match TRBD1. The V and J ends lost 0 bases and 5 bases, in that order; junction bases with no gene match: 12. Germline V lookup: CDR1 DFQATT, CDR2 SNEGSKA (reference sequence). The CDR3 contains 17 residues. This CDR3 is CSAREQEPTGGWETQYF. CDR3 DNA, as far as it was read: TGCAGTGCTAGAGAGCAAGAGCCGACAGGGGGCTGGGAGACC.

In its sample, this clone was seen many times. The missing CDR3 end, 3 residues past where the read stops, is filled in from the germline J gene. The chain links TRBV15 to TRBJ2-5; 9 bases align to TRBD2. The CDR3 loop spans 16 amino acids. CDR1 and CDR2 from the germline V gene are LNHNV and YYDKDF (reference sequence). With V trimmed by 1 base and J by 3 bases, 6 bases remained unmatched. The chain's CDR3 is CATSRGELAGEETQYF. The CDR3 bases that were read are TGTGCCACCAGCAGAGGTGAACTAGCGGGTGAAGAGACC.

This clone was seen more than once but under ten times. The part of the CDR3 DNA that was read is TGTGCCAGCAGCTTATCACAGAACAATCAGCCC. Its protein is CASSLSQNNQP. In full, the CDR3 is CASSLSQNNQPQHF. The chain carries TRBV7-9 and TRBJ1-5; no firm D call. From the germline J gene comes the end of the CDR3, since the read stops 3 residues before it. Trimming left V 2 bases short and J 3 bases short, with 8 bases between. The germline gives CDR1 SEHNR, CDR2 FQNEAQ (reference sequence). The CDR3 is made up of 14 amino acids.

The sample holds many counts of this clone. The read ends 3 residues shy of where the CDR3 ends; the end is completed using the germline J gene. The chain joins TRBV6-1 to TRBJ2-5; 7 bases line up with TRBD1. The CDR3 runs to 15 residues. CDR1 is MNHNS, CDR2 SASEGT, per germline. The V and J ends lost 1 base and 3 bases, in that order; junction bases with no gene match: 5. The CDR3 reads CASSEVQGVEETQYF. CDR3 DNA (partial): TGTGCCAGCAGTGAAGTGCAGGGGGTAGAAGAGACC.

This clone turned up a few times. The CDR3 end is not reached by the read, which stops 3 residues before it; the germline J gene fills it in. This sequence joins TRBV11-3 and TRBJ2-7, with 15 nucleotides matching TRBD2. The CDR3 length is 15 residues. J lost 5 bases, V lost 5 bases, and 4 bases had no gene match. Germline V gene data show CDR1 as SGHNT and CDR2 as YENEEA. The CDR3 sequence: CASSQRTSGRDEQYF. Incomplete CDR3 DNA: TGTGCCAGCAGCCAGCGGACTAGCGGGAGGGACGAG.

A note on this clone: The read ends 3 residues early relative to the CDR3; the germline J gene fills the gap. Within the sample, other DNA sequences also encode this same CDR3. The rearrangement joins TRBV18 to TRBJ2-5, with TRBD2 identical over 10 bases. CDR3 length: 18 residues. CDR1 is KGHSH and CDR2 is LQKENI in the germline V gene. V dropped 0 bases and J dropped 4; count of bases not matched to a gene: 11. CDR3: CASSPPVGAGGPRETQYF. The DNA read from the CDR3 is TGTGCCAGCTCACCACCGGTCGGAGCGGGGGGGCCTCGAGAGACC.

The DNA read from the CDR3 is TGTGCCAGCAGCTACAGGGGGCGAGATTCACCC. Translation: CASSYRGRDSP. The whole CDR3 sequence is CASSYRGRDSPLHF. The rearrangement uses TRBV7-9 and TRBJ1-6, with 9 positions matching TRBD1. The CDR3 end lies 3 residues beyond the end of the read and is filled in from the germline J gene. Germline loops: CDR1 SEHNR, CDR2 FQNEAQ (reference sequence). The CDR3 length is 14 residues. The junction had 3 bases not matched to a gene; V was cut back by 4 bases and J by 8 bases.

This clone was observed many times. The read is 3 residues too short to cover the CDR3 end, so that end is filled in from the germline J gene. The chain recombines TRBV14 with TRBJ1-4; D possibly corresponds to TRBD1 (6 bases). V lost 4 bases, J lost 7 bases, and 19 bases lay in between. Germline CDR1 SGHDN, CDR2 FVKESK. The CDR3 consists of 16 residues. The CDR3 spells CASSPQGRGTGEKLFF. Incomplete CDR3 DNA: TGTGCCAGCAGCCCCCAGGGGCGAGGGACGGGTGAAAAA.

This clone was seen at least ten times. The read terminates 3 residues ahead of where the CDR3 ends, so the germline J gene completes it. This chain connects TRBV11-3 to TRBJ2-7, with D perhaps being TRBD1 or TRBD2 (5 bases each). With 1 base removed from V and 4 bases from J, the gap between germline ends came to 14 bases. This CDR3 contains 15 residues. Germline V gene data show CDR1 as SGHNT and CDR2 as YENEEA. The CDR3 DNA, read in part, is TGTGCCAGCAGCTTAGTCAAGGGGAGAATTTACGAG. As protein: CASSLVKGRIYE. The full CDR3 protein is CASSLVKGRIYEQYF.

This clone has ten or more counts. The CDR3 end is not reached by the read, which stops 3 residues before it; the germline J gene fills it in. The rearrangement uses TRBV29-1 and TRBJ1-1; no clear D. This CDR3 contains 13 residues. From germline, CDR1 is SQVTM and CDR2 ANQGSEA. The V and J ends lost 4 bases and 0 bases respectively, with 9 bases between them. Here the CDR3 reads CSVVQLMNTEAFF. Incomplete CDR3 DNA: TGCAGCGTTGTACAGCTGATGAACACTGAA.

This clone was recorded many times. With the read ending 3 residues before the CDR3 end, the germline J gene is used to fill in that end. The V and J genes are TRBV15 and TRBJ1-6; the D is unclear. The CDR3 sequence is 16 residues long. The V end lost 1 base, the J end lost 0 bases, and 7 bases lay between the germline ends. CDR1 is LNHNV and CDR2 is YYDKDF in the germline V gene (reference sequence). Here the CDR3 reads CATSRAQSSYNSPLHF. CDR3 DNA, as far as it was read: TGTGCCACCAGCAGAGCACAGAGCTCCTATAATTCACCC.

This clone has ten or more counts. The CDR3 is cut off 3 residues early in the read; its end comes from the germline J gene. The chain employs TRBV5-1 and TRBJ2-7; maybe TRBD2 (6 bases). CDR3 size: 14 residues. Germline lookup yields CDR1 SGHRS and CDR2 YFSETQ. Trimming removed 0 bases from V and 4 bases from J, with 11 bases in between. The CDR3 here is CASSLGAGTYEQYF. The sequenced CDR3 bases are TGCGCCAGCAGCTTGGGGGCAGGGACTTACGAG.